Listed below are T cell receptor beta chains from one sample, sequenced in a study of blood T cell repertoires in COVID-19. Clones were sequenced by immunoSEQ multiplex PCR, and TCRdb holds only the in-frame ones, with some missing. The table records a few hundred thousand clones, 90% of them present only once. The sample taken for sequencing was peripheral blood. The receptors here all came from a woman between 50 and 59 years old with COVID-19, enrolled during active disease. The CDR3 runs from the conserved cysteine through the conserved F or W. D genes are given only for firm matches. Clone sizes are given selectively: once, few, many, or a class where the clone is expanded.

TRBJ1-1,TRBV25-1,NA,TRBD1,CASSARQGPNTEAFF,TGTGCCAGCAGTGCACGACAGGGCCCGAACACTGAAGCTTTCTTT
TRBJ1-5,TRBV12-5,NA,NA,CASGDHSWESNQPQHF,TGTGCTAGTGGCGATCACAGCTGGGAGAGCAATCAGCCCCAGCATTTT
TRBJ1-1,TRBV2,NA,NA,CASSGQPNTEAFF,TGTGCCAGCAGTGGACAGCCGAACACTGAAGCTTTCTTT
TRBJ1-1,TRBV20-1,NA,TRBD1,CSASRSGTGITEAFF,TGCAGTGCTAGTAGATCCGGGACAGGGATCACTGAAGCTTTCTTT
TRBJ2-2,TRBV24-1,NA,TRBD2,CATSRTSGRKGELFF,TGTGCCACCAGCAGGACTAGCGGAAGAAAGGGGGAGCTGTTTTTT
TRBJ2-1,TRBV24-1,NA,TRBD2,CATSDPSGGRARNEQFF,TGTGCCACCAGTGATCCCTCGGGCGGGAGGGCCCGTAATGAGCAGTTCTTC
TRBJ2-2,TRBV13,NA,NA,CASSLRQGRGTGELFF,TGTGCCAGCAGCTTAAGGCAGGGTCGCGGTACCGGGGAGCTGTTTTTT
TRBJ1-6,TRBV24-1,NA,NA,CATSDLHSGQGGNSPLHF,TGTGCCACCAGTGATTTGCACTCAGGTCAGGGTGGGAATTCACCCCTCCACTTT
TRBJ2-1,TRBV30,NA,TRBD2,CAWSVRLAGYNEQFF,TGTGCCTGGAGTGTACGGCTAGCGGGATACAATGAGCAGTTCTTC
TRBJ1-1,TRBV7-3,NA,NA,CASSPTTNTEAFF,TGTGCCAGCAGCCCGACAACGAACACTGAAGCTTTCTTT
TRBJ1-1,TRBV18,NA,NA,CASSPGVEAFF,TGTGCCAGCTCCCCAGGAGTTGAAGCTTTCTTT
TRBJ2-2,TRBV19,NA,NA,CASSTIQGPNTGELFF,TGTGCCAGTAGTACTATACAGGGACCAAACACCGGGGAGCTGTTTTTT
TRBJ2-7,TRBV6-6,NA,NA,CASSSPLGGELYEQYF,TGTGCCAGCAGTTCCCCCTTGGGAGGAGAGCTCTACGAGCAGTACTTC
TRBJ2-4,TRBV24-1,NA,NA,CATSSGSGGIQYF,TGTGCCACCAGTAGCGGGTCTGGGGGGATTCAGTACTTC
TRBJ2-3,TRBV27,NA,NA,CASSSPRETDTQYF,TGTGCCAGCAGTTCACCCCGGGAGACAGATACGCAGTATTTT
TRBJ2-5,TRBV6-5,NA,TRBD1,CASSYPGTGGRGTQYF,TGTGCCAGCAGTTATCCCGGGACAGGGGGCCGGGGGACCCAGTACTTC
TRBJ2-7,TRBV12-5,NA,NA,CASGLGNGIYEQYF,TGTGCTAGTGGTTTGGGGAACGGGATCTACGAGCAGTACTTC
TRBJ2-1,TRBV19,NA,TRBD2,CASSRGLAGAPGPNEQFF,TGTGCCAGTAGCCGCGGACTAGCGGGAGCTCCCGGGCCCAATGAGCAGTTCTTC
TRBJ2-3,TRBV19,once,NA,CASSIDLPDTQYF,TGTGCCAGTAGTATAGACCTACCAGATACGCAGTATTTT
TRBJ2-5,TRBV11-3,NA,TRBD2,CASSPGLAGGLLRQETQYF,TGTGCCAGCAGCCCGGGACTAGCGGGAGGGCTCCTTCGCCAAGAGACCCAGTACTTC
TRBJ1-2,TRBV29-1,NA,NA,CSVQSLSSGGYTF,TGCAGCGTTCAGAGCTTATCCAGCGGCGGCTACACCTTC
TRBJ1-3,TRBV6-1,NA,TRBD1,CASTEGQGRASGNTIYF,TGTGCCAGCACTGAGGGACAGGGCCGTGCCTCTGGAAACACCATATATTTT
TRBJ1-4,TRBV12-3/TRBV12-4,NA,NA,CASSFGGGEKLFF,TGTGCCAGCAGTTTCGGGGGGGGTGAAAAACTGTTTTTT
TRBJ2-2,TRBV3-1/TRBV3-2,NA,TRBD2,CASRRVSGGGTGELFF,TGTGCCAGCAGACGCGTCTCGGGAGGGGGCACCGGGGAGCTGTTTTTT
TRBJ2-3,TRBV19,NA,NA,CASSVSRAADTQYF,TGTGCCAGTAGTGTTTCACGAGCCGCAGATACGCAGTATTTT